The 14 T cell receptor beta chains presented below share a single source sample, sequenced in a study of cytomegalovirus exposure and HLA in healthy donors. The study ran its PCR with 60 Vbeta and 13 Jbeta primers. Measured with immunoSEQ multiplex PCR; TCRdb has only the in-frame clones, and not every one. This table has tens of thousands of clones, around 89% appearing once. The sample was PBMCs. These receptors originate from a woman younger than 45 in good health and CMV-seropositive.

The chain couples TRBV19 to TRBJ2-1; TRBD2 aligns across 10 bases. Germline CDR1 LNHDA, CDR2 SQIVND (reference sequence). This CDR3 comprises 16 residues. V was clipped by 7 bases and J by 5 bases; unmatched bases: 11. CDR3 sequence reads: CASNTGLARRNNEQFF. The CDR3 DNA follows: TGTGCCAGTAACACGGGACTAGCGCGTCGTAACAATGAGCAGTTCTTC.

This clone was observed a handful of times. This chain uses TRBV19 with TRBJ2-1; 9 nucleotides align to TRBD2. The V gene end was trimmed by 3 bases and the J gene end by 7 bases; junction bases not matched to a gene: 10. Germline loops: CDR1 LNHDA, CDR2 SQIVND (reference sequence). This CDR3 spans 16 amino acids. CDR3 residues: CASSILLAGNRNEQFF. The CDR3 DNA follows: TGTGCCAGTAGTATTCTCCTAGCGGGAAATCGTAATGAGCAGTTCTTC.

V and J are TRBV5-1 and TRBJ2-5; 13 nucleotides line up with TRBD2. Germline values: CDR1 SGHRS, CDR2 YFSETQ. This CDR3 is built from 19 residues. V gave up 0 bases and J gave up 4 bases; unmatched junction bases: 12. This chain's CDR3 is CASSLGTSGSQEWGETQYF. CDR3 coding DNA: TGCGCCAGCAGCTTGGGGACTAGCGGGAGTCAAGAGTGGGGAGAGACCCAGTACTTC.

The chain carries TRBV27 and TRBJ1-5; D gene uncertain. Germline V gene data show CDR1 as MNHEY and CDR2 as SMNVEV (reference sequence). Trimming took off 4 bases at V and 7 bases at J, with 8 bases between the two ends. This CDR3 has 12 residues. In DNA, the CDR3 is TGTGCCAGCAGTTCCCCAGGCCAGCCCCAGCATTTT. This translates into CASSSPGQPQHF.

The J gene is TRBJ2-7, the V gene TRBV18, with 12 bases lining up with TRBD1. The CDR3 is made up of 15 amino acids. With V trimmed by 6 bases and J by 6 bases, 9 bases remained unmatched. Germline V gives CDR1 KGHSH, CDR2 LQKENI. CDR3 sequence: CASSQVGQGASEQYF. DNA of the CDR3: TGTGCCAGCTCGCAGGTGGGACAGGGGGCGTCCGAGCAGTACTTC.

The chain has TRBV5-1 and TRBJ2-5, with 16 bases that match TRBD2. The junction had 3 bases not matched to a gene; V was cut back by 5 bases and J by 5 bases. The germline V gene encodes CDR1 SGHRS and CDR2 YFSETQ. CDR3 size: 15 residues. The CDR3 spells CASRGLAGGPETQYF. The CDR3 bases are TGCGCCAGCAGGGGACTAGCGGGAGGGCCGGAGACCCAGTACTTC.

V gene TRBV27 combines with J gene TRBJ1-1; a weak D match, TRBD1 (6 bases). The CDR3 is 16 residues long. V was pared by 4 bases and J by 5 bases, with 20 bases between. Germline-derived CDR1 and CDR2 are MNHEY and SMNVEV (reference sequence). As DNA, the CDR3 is TGTGCCAGCAGTTGGTTCCCAACAGGGTCGGCTACTGAAGCTTTCTTT. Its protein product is CASSWFPTGSATEAFF.

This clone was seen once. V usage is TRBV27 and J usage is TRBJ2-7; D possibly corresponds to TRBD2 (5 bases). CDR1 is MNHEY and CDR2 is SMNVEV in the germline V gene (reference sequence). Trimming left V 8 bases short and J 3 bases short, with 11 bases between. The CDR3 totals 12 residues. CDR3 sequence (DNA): TGTGCCAGCGGGAGTACCCACTACGAGCAGTACTTC. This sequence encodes CASGSTHYEQYF.

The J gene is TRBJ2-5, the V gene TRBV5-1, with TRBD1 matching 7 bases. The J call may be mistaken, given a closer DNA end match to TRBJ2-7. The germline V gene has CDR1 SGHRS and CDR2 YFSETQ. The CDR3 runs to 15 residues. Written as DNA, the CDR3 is TGCGCCAGCAGCTTGGAGACAGGGTTGCCCTACGAGCAGTACTTC. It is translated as CASSLETGLPYEQYF.

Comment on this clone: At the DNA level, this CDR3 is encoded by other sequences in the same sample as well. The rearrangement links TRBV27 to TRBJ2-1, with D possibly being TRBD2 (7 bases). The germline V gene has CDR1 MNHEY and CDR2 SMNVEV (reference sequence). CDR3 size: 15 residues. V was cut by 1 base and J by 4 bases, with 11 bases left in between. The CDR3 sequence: CASSLWGGSYNEQFF. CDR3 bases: TGTGCCAGCAGTTTATGGGGGGGCTCGTACAATGAGCAGTTCTTC.

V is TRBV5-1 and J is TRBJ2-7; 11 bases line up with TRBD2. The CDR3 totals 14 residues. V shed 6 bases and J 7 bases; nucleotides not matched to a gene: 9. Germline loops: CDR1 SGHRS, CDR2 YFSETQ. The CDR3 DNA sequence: TGCGCCAGCAAGGCGGGACTAGCGGCAGTGGAGCAGTACTTC. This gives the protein CASKAGLAAVEQYF.

The CDR3 sequence: CASSFAHPPHYEQYF. CDR3 nucleotide sequence: TGTGCCAGCAGTTTCGCACATCCGCCCCACTACGAGCAGTACTTC. This rearrangement joins TRBV28 to TRBJ2-7; D uncertain. Per germline, CDR1 MDHEN and CDR2 SYDVKM. Between the trimmed V and J ends, which lost 3 bases and 3 bases, there was a span of 15 bases. The CDR3 sequence is 15 residues long.

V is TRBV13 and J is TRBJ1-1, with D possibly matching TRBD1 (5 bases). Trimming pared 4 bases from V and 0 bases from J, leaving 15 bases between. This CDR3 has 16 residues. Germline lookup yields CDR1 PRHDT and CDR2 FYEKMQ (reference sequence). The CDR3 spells CASSSGRGMLNTEAFF. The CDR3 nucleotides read TGTGCCAGCAGCTCCGGACGGGGGATGTTGAACACTGAAGCTTTCTTT.

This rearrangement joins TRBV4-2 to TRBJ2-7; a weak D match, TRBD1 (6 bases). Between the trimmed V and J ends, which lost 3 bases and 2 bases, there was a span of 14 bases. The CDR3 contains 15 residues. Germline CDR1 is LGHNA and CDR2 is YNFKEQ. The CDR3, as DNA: TGTGCCAGCAGCCAGCTTGGGACAAGCACCTACGAGCAGTACTTC. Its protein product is CASSQLGTSTYEQYF.